This record looks at one T cell receptor (beta chain) sequence and its context. Its specificity is not known. The record originates from a study of PD-1 blockade in classical Hodgkin lymphoma. CDR1 SGHRS and CDR2 YFSETQ come from the germline V gene. This CDR3 is 16 amino acids long. Unmatched junction bases numbered 12, after V lost 4 bases and J lost 3 bases. Documented time point: cycle 4 day 1 (C4D1), after six to seven weeks of nivolumab. Following autologous stem cell transplantation, relapse occurred in every patient, and exposure to brentuximab vedotin varied. Sequenced by immunoSEQ multiplex PCR; TCRdb stores in-frame clones only, minus some. Of about 93,000 clones listed, roughly 73% are singletons. Broader study findings: Newly diagnosed patients were reported to start with lower TCR diversity than healthy donors. Nivolumab initiated under 1 year post-ASCT led to patient exclusion.

The source of this sequence is a human donor with classical Hodgkin lymphoma. The chain recombines TRBV5-1 with TRBJ1-1; 7 positions match TRBD1. This sample comprised peripheral blood mononuclear cells (PBMCs), obtained before the fourth cycle of nivolumab. The CDR3 here is CASSLTGFGVDTEAFF. The CDR3 nucleotides are TGCGCCAGCAGCCTGACAGGGTTTGGGGTCGACACTGAAGCTTTCTTT.